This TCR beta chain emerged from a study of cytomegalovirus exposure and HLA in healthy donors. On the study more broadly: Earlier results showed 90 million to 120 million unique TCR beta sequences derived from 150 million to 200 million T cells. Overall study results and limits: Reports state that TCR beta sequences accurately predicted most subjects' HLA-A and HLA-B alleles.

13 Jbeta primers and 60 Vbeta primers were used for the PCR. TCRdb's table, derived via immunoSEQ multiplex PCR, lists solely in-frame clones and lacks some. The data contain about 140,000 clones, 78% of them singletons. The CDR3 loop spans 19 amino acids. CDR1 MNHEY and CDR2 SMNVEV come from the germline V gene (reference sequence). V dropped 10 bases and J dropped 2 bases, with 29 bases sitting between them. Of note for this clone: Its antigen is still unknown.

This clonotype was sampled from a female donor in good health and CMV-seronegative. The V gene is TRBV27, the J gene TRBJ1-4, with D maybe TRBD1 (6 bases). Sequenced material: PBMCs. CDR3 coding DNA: TGTGCCACCGCCGACCACAGGGTCCCCCTTGATGGGACTAATGAAAAACTGTTTTTT. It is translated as CATADHRVPLDGTNEKLFF.